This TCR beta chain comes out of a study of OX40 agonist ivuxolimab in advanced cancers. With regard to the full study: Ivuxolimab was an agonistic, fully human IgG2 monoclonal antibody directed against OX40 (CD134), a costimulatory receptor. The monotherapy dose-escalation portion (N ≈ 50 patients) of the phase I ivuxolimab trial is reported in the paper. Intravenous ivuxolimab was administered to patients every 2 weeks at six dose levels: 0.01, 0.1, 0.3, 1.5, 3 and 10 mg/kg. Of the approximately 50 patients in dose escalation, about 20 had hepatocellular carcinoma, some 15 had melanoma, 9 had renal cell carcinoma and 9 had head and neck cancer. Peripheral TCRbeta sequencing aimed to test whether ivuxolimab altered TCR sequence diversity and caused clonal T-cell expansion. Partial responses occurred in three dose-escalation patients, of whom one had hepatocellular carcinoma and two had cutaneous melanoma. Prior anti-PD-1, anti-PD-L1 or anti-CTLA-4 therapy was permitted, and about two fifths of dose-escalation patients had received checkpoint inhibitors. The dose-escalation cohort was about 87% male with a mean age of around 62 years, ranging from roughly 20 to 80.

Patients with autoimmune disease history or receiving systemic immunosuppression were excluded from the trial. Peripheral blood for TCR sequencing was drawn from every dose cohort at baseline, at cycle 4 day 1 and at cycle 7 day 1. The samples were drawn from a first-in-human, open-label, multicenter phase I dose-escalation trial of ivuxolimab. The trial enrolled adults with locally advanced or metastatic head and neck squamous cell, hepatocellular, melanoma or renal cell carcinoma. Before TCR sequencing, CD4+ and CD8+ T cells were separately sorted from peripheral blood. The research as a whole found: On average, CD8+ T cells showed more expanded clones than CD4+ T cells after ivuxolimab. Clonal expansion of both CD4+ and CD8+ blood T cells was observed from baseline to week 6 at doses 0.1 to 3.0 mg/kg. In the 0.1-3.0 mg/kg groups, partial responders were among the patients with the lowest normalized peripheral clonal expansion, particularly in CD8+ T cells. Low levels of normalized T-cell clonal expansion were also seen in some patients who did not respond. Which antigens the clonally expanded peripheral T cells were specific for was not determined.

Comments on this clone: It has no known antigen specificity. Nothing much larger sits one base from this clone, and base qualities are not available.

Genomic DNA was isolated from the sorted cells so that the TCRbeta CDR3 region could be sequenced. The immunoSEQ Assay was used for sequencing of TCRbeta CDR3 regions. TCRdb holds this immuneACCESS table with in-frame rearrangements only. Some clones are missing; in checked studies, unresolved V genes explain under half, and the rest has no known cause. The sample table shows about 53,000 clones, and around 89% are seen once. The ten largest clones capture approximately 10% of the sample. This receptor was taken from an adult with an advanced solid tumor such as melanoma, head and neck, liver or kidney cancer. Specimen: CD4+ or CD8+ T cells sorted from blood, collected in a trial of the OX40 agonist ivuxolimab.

The bases read TGTGCCAGCACCTTTGGGGTTAGGGGACACAGCAATCAGCCCCAGCATTTT. Translated, it reads CASTFGVRGHSNQPQHF. In this chain, TRBV27 is recombined with TRBJ1-5, and possibly TRBD1, on 6 matching bases. The germline V gene (reference sequence) yields MNHEY for CDR1 and SMNVEV for CDR2. V is clipped by 7 bases and J by 1 base, and the sequence between their germline boundaries is 20 bases long. Taken from cysteine to phenylalanine, the CDR3 has 17 residues. The only DNA kept is the CDR3, 51 bases in frame from the first base.